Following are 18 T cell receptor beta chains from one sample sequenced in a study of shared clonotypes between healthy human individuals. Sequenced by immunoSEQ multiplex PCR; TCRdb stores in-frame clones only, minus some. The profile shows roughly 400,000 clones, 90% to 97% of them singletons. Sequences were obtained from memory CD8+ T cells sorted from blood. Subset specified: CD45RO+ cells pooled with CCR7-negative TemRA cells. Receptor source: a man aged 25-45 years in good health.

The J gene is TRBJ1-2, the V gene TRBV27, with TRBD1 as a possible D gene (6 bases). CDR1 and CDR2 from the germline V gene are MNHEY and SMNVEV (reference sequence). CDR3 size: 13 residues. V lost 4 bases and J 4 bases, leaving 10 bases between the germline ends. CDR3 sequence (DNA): TGTGCCAGCAGTTCGGGGGGCAGCTATGGCTACACCTTC. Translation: CASSSGGSYGYTF.

This chain's CDR3 is CASSVDSGGGKYEQYF. CDR3 coding DNA: TGTGCCAGCAGCGTAGACTCGGGTGGCGGGAAATACGAGCAGTACTTC. The chain links TRBV9 to TRBJ2-7, with D possibly being TRBD2 (6 bases). The CDR3 is made up of 16 amino acids. CDR1 and CDR2 (germline): SGDLS, YYNGEE. V was clipped by 0 bases and J by 4 bases, with 17 bases between them.

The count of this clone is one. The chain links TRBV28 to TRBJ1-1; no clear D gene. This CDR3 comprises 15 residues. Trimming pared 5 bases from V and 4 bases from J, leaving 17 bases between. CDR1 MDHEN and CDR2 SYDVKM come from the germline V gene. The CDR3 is CASSRGGGMATEAFF. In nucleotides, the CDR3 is TGTGCCAGCAGTCGGGGAGGAGGGATGGCCACTGAAGCTTTCTTT. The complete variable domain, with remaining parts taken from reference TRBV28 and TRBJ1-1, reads DVKVTQSSRYLVKRTGEKVFLECVQDMDHENMFWYRQDPGLGLRLIYFSYDVKMKEKGDIPEGYSVSREKKERFSLILESASTNQTSMYLCASSRGGGMATEAFFGQGTRLTVV.

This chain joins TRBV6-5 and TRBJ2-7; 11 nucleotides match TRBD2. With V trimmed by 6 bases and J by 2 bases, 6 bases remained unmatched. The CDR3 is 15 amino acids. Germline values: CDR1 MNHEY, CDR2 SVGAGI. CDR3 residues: CASSRPTSGTYEQYF. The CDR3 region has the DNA TGTGCCAGCAGCCGACCGACTAGCGGGACCTACGAGCAGTACTTC.

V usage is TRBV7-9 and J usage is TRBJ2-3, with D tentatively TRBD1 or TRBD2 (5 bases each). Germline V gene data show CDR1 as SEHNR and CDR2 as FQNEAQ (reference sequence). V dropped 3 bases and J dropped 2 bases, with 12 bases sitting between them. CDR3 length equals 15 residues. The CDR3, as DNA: TGTGCCAGCAGCTTTGGTGGGACGTCCACAGATACGCAGTATTTT. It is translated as CASSFGGTSTDTQYF. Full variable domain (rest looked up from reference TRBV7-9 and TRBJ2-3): DTGVSQNPRHKITKRGQNVTFRCDPISEHNRLYWYRQTLGQGPEFLTYFQNEAQLEKSRLLSDRFSAERPKGSFSTLEIQRTEQGDSAMYLCASSFGGTSTDTQYFGPGTRLTVL.

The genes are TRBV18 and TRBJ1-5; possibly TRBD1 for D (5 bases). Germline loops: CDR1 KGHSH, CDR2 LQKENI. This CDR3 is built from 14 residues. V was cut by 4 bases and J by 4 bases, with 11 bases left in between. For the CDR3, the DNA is TGTGCCAGCTCACTTAAAGGGGAAAATCAGCCCCAGCATTTT. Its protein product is CASSLKGENQPQHF.

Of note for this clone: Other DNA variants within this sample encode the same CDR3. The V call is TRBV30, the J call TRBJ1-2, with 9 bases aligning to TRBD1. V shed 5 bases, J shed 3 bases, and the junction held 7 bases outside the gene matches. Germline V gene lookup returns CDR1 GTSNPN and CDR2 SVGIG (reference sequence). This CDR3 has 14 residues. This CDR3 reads CAWVPRDRDYGYTF. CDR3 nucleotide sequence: TGTGCCTGGGTGCCAAGGGACAGGGACTATGGCTACACCTTC. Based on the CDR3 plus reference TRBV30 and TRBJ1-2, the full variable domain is SQTIHQWPATLVQPVGSPLSLECTVEGTSNPNLYWYRQAAGRGLQLLFYSVGIGQISSEVPQNLSASRPQDRQFILSSKKLLLSDSGFYLCAWVPRDRDYGYTFGSGTRLTVV.

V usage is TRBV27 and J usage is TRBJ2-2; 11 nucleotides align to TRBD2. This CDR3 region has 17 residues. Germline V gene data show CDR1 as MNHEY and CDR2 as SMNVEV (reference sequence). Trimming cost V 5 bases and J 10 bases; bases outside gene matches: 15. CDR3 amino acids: CASSRDRATSGREELFF. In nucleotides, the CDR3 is TGTGCCAGCAGTCGTGACAGGGCCACTAGCGGGAGAGAGGAGCTGTTTTTT.

For the CDR3, the DNA is TGTGCCACCGAGGACCCCCGGGGCACCGGGGAGCTGTTTTTT. Translating it yields CATEDPRGTGELFF. This rearrangement joins TRBV19 to TRBJ2-2; TRBD2 might be the D (5 bases). This CDR3 has 14 amino acids. Germline V gene sequence: CDR1 LNHDA, CDR2 SQIVND (reference sequence). The V gene lost 10 bases and the J gene lost 4 bases, with 16 bases spanning the gap.

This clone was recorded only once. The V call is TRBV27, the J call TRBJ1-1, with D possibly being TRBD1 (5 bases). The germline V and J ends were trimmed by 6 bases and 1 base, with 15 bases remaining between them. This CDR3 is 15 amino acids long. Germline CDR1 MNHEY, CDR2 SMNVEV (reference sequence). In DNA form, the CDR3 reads TGTGCCAGCAGCTTCCTGGGGACGGGGAACACTGAAGCTTTCTTT. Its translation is CASSFLGTGNTEAFF.

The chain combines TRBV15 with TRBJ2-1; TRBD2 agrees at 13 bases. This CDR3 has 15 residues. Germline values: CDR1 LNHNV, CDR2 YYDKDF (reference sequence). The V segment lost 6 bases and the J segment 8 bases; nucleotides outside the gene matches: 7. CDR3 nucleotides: TGTGCCACCAGATACGGGACTAGCGGGGTGGATGAGCAGTTCTTC. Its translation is CATRYGTSGVDEQFF.

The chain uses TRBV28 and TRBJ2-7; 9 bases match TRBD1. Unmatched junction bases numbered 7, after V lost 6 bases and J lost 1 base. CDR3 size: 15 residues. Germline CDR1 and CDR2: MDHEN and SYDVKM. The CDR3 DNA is TGTGCCAGCAGGTCGTCCGGGACAGGGTCCTACGAGCAGTACTTC. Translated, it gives CASRSSGTGSYEQYF. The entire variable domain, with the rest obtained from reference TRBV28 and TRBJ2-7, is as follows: DVKVTQSSRYLVKRTGEKVFLECVQDMDHENMFWYRQDPGLGLRLIYFSYDVKMKEKGDIPEGYSVSREKKERFSLILESASTNQTSMYLCASRSSGTGSYEQYFGPGTRLTVT.

The CDR3 protein is CASSPGLDYNEQFF. CDR3 coding DNA: TGTGCCAGCAGTCCAGGACTAGATTACAATGAGCAGTTCTTC. The chain links TRBV2 to TRBJ2-1; TRBD2 matches at 7 bases. Germline V lookup: CDR1 SNHLY, CDR2 FYNNEI. With V trimmed by 5 bases and J by 4 bases, 5 bases remained unmatched. The CDR3 is 14 residues long.

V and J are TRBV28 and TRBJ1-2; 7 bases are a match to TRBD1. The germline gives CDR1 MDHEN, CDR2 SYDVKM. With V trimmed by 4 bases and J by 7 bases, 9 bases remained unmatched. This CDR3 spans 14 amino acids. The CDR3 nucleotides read TGTGCCAGCAGTTCCTGGGGGGCAGGGGGTGGCTACACCTTC. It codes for CASSSWGAGGGYTF.

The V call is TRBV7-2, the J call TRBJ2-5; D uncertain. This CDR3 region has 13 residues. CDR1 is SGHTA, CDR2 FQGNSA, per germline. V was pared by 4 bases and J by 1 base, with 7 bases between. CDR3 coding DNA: TGTGCCAGCAGCTACTCGATCCAAGAGACCCAGTACTTC. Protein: CASSYSIQETQYF.

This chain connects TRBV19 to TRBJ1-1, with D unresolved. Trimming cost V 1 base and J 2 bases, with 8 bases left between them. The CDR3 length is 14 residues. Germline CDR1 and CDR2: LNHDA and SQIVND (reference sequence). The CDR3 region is CASSIAPYNTEAFF. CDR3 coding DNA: TGTGCCAGTAGTATAGCTCCATATAACACTGAAGCTTTCTTT.

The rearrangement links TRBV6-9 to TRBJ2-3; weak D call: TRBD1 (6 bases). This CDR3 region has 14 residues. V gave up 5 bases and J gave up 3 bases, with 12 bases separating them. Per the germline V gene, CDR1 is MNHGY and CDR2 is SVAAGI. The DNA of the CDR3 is TGTGCCAGCAGTAGCTACAGGGATACAGATACGCAGTATTTT. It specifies CASSSYRDTDTQYF.

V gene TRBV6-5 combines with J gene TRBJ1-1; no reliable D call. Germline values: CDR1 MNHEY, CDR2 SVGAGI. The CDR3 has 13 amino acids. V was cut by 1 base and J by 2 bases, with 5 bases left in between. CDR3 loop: CASSYFGNTEAFF. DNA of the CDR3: TGTGCCAGCAGTTACTTTGGTAACACTGAAGCTTTCTTT.